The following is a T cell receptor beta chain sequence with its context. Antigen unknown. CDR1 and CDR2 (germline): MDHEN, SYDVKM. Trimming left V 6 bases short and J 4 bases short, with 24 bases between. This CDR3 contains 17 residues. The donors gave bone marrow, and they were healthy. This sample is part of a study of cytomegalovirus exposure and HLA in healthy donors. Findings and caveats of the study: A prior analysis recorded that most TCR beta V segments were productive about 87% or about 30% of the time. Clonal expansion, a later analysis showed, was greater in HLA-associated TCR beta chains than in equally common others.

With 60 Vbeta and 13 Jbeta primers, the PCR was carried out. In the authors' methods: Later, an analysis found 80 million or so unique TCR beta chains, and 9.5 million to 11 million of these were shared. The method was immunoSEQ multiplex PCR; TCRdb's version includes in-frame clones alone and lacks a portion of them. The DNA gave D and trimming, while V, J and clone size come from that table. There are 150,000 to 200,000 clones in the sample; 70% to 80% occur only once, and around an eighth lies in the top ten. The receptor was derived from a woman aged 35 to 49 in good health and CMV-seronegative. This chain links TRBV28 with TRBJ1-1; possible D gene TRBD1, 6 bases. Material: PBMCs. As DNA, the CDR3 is TGTGCCAGCAGCACTACAGGGTATTTCGGTCGTGGCACTGAAGCTTTCTTT. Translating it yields CASSTTGYFGRGTEAFF.